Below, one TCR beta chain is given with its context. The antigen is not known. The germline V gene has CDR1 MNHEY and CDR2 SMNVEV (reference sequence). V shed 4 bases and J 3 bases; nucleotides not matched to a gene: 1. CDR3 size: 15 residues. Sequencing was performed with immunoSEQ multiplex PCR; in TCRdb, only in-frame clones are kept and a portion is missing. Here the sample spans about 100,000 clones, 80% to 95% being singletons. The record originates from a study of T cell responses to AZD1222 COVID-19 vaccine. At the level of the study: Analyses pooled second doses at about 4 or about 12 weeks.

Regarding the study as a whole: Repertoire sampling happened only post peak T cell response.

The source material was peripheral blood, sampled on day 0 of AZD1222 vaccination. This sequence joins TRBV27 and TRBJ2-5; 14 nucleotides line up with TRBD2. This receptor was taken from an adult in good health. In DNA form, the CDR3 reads TGTGCCAGCAGTTCGGGACTAGCGGGAGAAGAGACCCAGTACTTC. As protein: CASSSGLAGEETQYF.